Listed below are T cell receptor beta chains from one sample, sequenced in a study of T-cell reconstitution after alpha-beta-depleted transplantation in children. One entry per CDR3 protein results from TCRdb running MiXCR on the PCR reads. The table lists some 78,000 distinct CDR3 sequences, less than 15% of them singletons. This sample comprised PBMCs, mostly from graft donor cells, obtained 180 days after TCRalphabeta/CD19-depleted stem cell transplant. These receptors were obtained from a male patient aged 2 to 9 who had a stem cell transplant for acute lymphoblastic leukemia, so the T cells may come from the graft donor. The CDR3 runs from the conserved cysteine through the conserved F or W. A D gene is named only where the DNA matches it firmly. Clone size is not always given. Where it is, it says once, few, many or a class for expanded clones.

-	8	-	TRBV6-1	TRBJ2-5	CASNLQYF	TGTGCCAGCAACCTTCAGTACTTC
-	12	-	TRBV20-1	TRBJ2-7	CAPWTLSYEQYF	TGCGCCCCCTGGACACTCTCCTACGAGCAGTACTTC
-	15	-	TRBV24-1	TRBJ1-5	CATSDFGLAHQPQHF	TGTGCCACCAGTGATTTCGGTCTGGCCCATCAGCCCCAGCATTTT
few	14	-	TRBV12-3/TRBV12-4	TRBJ2-7	CASSLTGSPYEQYF	TGTGCCAGCAGTTTAACGGGGAGTCCCTACGAGCAGTACTTC
few	17	-	TRBV6-1	TRBJ2-6	CASSEIRKISGANVLTF	TGTGCCAGCAGTGAGATACGCAAAATCTCTGGGGCCAACGTCCTGACTTTC
many	14	-	TRBV6-5	TRBJ1-1	CASSYGTLNTEAFF	TGTGCCAGCAGTTACGGGACGCTTAACACTGAAGCTTTCTTT
-	16	-	TRBV18	TRBJ1-1	CASSPRRPRSNTEAFF	TGTGCCAGCTCACCACGCAGGCCCAGGTCGAACACTGAAGCTTTCTTT
few	14	-	TRBV7-2	TRBJ1-5	CASGAVGSNQPQHF	TGTGCCAGCGGAGCTGTAGGCAGCAATCAGCCCCAGCATTTT
few	13	-	TRBV25-1	TRBJ1-3	CASKSRAGNTIYF	TGTGCCAGCAAGTCGAGGGCCGGAAACACCATATATTTT
-	14	TRBD1	TRBV27	TRBJ1-4	CASSPGQGGGKLFF	TGTGCCAGCAGTCCAGGACAGGGCGGGGGAAAACTGTTTTTT
-	17	TRBD1	TRBV4-3	TRBJ1-5	CASSQQTGGLGNQPQHF	TGCGCCAGCAGCCAACAGACAGGGGGATTGGGCAATCAGCCCCAGCATTTT
-	14	-	TRBV7-2	TRBJ2-7	CASSSDPRSYEQYF	TGTGCCAGCAGCTCGGACCCACGGTCCTACGAGCAGTACTTC
-	15	TRBD1	TRBV4-3	TRBJ1-1	CASSHRQGPGIEAFF	TGCGCCAGCAGCCACCGACAGGGGCCGGGAATTGAAGCTTTCTTT
-	12	TRBD1	TRBV20-1	TRBJ1-2	CSASQGAGGYTF	TGCAGTGCGTCACAGGGGGCTGGTGGCTACACCTTC
-	16	TRBD1	TRBV7-9	TRBJ2-3	CASSSPPTGVADTQYF	TGTGCCAGCAGCTCTCCTCCGACAGGGGTGGCAGATACGCAGTATTTT
-	16	-	TRBV12-3/TRBV12-4	TRBJ2-5	CASSLRGLATRETQYF	TGTGCCAGCAGTTTACGTGGCCTGGCGACACGGGAGACCCAGTACTTC
few	14	-	TRBV9	TRBJ2-7	CASSARGTSYEQYF	TGTGCCAGCAGCGCCCGGGGGACCAGCTACGAGCAGTACTTC
-	17	TRBD2	TRBV24-1	TRBJ2-1	CATSPGLAGVRYNEQFF	TGTGCCACCAGTCCGGGACTAGCGGGAGTTAGGTACAATGAGCAGTTCTTC
-	14	-	TRBV27	TRBJ2-1	CASSQHSSYNEQFF	TGTGCCAGCAGCCAACATAGCTCCTACAATGAGCAGTTCTTC
-	16	TRBD1	TRBV7-2	TRBJ1-4	CASSRDGTGVDEKLFF	TGTGCCAGCAGCCGCGACGGGACAGGGGTGGATGAAAAACTGTTTTTT
many	15	-	TRBV4-3	TRBJ2-7	CASSQGRELSYEQYF	TGCGCCAGCAGCCAAGGACGGGAATTGTCCTACGAGCAGTACTTC
few	15	-	TRBV6-5	TRBJ2-5	CASSYPGLSEGTQYF	TGTGCCAGCAGTTACCCCGGATTATCCGAAGGGACCCAGTACTTC
few	14	-	TRBV12-3/TRBV12-4	TRBJ1-2	CASSFQGGKNGYTF	TGTGCCAGCAGTTTCCAGGGAGGGAAGAATGGCTACACCTTC
-	15	TRBD2	TRBV7-9	TRBJ2-2	CASSFYGTSVGELFF	TGTGCCAGCAGCTTTTACGGGACTAGCGTCGGGGAGCTGTTTTTT
-	14	TRBD2	TRBV28	TRBJ2-5	CASLKAGKGETQYF	TGTGCCAGCCTTAAAGCGGGGAAGGGAGAGACCCAGTACTTC
many	13	-	TRBV9	TRBJ2-7	CASSVGLGDEQYF	TGTGCCAGCAGCGTAGGCCTAGGCGACGAGCAGTACTTC
few	15	-	TRBV4-3	TRBJ2-3	CASSLGRYGADTQYF	TGCGCCAGCAGCTTAGGACGATACGGGGCAGATACGCAGTATTTT
few	12	-	TRBV6-5	TRBJ1-5	CASSHINQPQHF	TGTGCCAGCAGTCATATTAATCAGCCCCAGCATTTT
few	15	TRBD1	TRBV6-1	TRBJ2-6	CASTRDRTGANVLTF	TGTGCCAGCACCCGGGACAGAACTGGGGCCAACGTCCTGACTTTC
few	15	-	TRBV9	TRBJ2-7	CASSVGTAGYYEQYF	TGTGCCAGCAGCGTTGGGACTGCTGGATACTACGAGCAGTACTTC
-	11	-	TRBV2	TRBJ1-1	CASCTRDQAFF	TGTGCCAGCTGTACGAGGGATCAGGCTTTCTTT
few	12	-	TRBV7-9	TRBJ1-2	CASTAQASGYTF	TGTGCCAGCACCGCGCAGGCTTCTGGCTACACCTTC
many	15	TRBD1	TRBV10-3	TRBJ1-5	CAISGDRGSNQPQHF	TGTGCCATCAGTGGGGACAGGGGGAGCAATCAGCCCCAGCATTTT
few	14	-	TRBV20-1	TRBJ2-7	CSAVGDLPPYEQYF	TGCAGTGCCGTAGGGGACCTTCCCCCCTACGAGCAGTACTTC
few	13	-	TRBV20-1	TRBJ1-5	CSARAERGQPQHF	TGCAGTGCTAGAGCTGAAAGGGGGCAGCCCCAGCATTTT
few	16	TRBD2	TRBV4-2	TRBJ2-5	CASSQDLAGDQETQYF	TGTGCCAGCAGCCAAGATCTAGCGGGGGACCAAGAGACCCAGTACTTC
-	15	-	TRBV7-2	TRBJ2-3	CASSFADSRTDTQYF	TGTGCCAGCAGTTTTGCCGACAGCAGAACAGATACGCAGTATTTT
-	16	-	TRBV9	TRBJ2-5	CASSPPTFTELETQYF	TGTGCCAGCAGCCCACCGACGTTTACGGAACTAGAGACCCAGTACTTC
many	12	-	TRBV20-1	TRBJ2-3	CSARRDKNTQYF	TGCAGTGCTAGACGGGACAAAAATACGCAGTATTTT
few	14	TRBD1	TRBV6-5	TRBJ1-1	CASSYEGARTEAFF	TGTGCCAGCAGTTACGAGGGGGCTAGGACTGAAGCTTTCTTT